The following is a TCR beta chain sequence with its context. Its antigen is not known. Via MiXCR, TCRdb re-called the reads, giving one row per CDR3 protein. This table holds approximately 89,000 distinct CDR3 sequences, about 29% found once. Trimming took 2 bases from V and 7 from J, leaving 12 bases between them. Per germline, CDR1 SGHKS and CDR2 YYEKEE (reference sequence). The length of the CDR3 is 13 residues. This entry comes from a study of T cell repertoires in cytomegalovirus infection. General study findings and limits: Carriage of CMV together with the relevant HLA was identifiable through cumulative public TCR beta family frequency.

The rearrangement uses TRBV5-5 and TRBJ1-2, with D unclear. The sample here was CD8+ T cells from cultured PBMCs, taken from culture after CMV antigen stimulation. The clonotype originates from a human donor in good health (CMV status not recorded). Some clones in this sample may be carry-over from other donors' samples. The CDR3 here is CASSFGVEGGYTF. The CDR3 region has the DNA TGTGCCAGCAGCTTCGGAGTTGAGGGTGGCTACACCTTC.